This section outlines one T cell receptor (beta chain) sequence together with its context. The target antigen is unknown. Relative to the germline gene, one junction end is altered; a read error may explain this. This sample was taken from a study of CD8+ T cells in alopecia areata. Study as a whole: Oral tofacitinib (5 to 10 mg twice daily) was administered to treated patients. Study results and caveats: Higher clonality than in normal scalp was seen in lesional scalp, especially alopecia totalis/universalis.

As part of sample collection, lesional scalp punch biopsies and peripheral blood were taken from alopecia areata patients. The researchers isolated CD4+ and CD8+ T cells from PBMCs by sorting. In germline, CDR1 is SQVTM, CDR2 ANQGSEA. The CDR3 is made up of 11 amino acids. The authors extracted RNA and reverse transcribed it into cDNA as the sequencing template. TCRdb keeps only in-frame clones here, not all; method: immunoSEQ multiplex PCR. The sample contains roughly 170,000 clones, 59% of which appear only once. The origin of this receptor is a human donor with alopecia areata. The starting material was CD4+ T cells sorted from blood, obtained at week 0. The V call is TRBV29-1, the J call TRBJ2-7; no clear D. The CDR3 protein is CSARFSHEQYF. CDR3 in DNA: TGCAGCGCGAGGTTCTCCCACGAGCAGTACTTC.